The rows below give T cell receptor beta chains drawn from one sample of a study of T cells after yellow fever vaccination. MiXCR, applied by TCRdb to the 5' RACE reads, yields one record per CDR3 protein. The sample gives a few hundred thousand distinct CDR3 sequences, 3% to 4.5% of which show up once; 20% to 25% is in the top ten. The sample here was PBMCs, taken 5 days after the yellow fever booster vaccination. The receptors here all came from a man aged 18-30 years who received the YFV17D yellow fever vaccine. The conserved cysteine and the conserved F or W are not part of the CDR3 here. The order of the fields is J gene, V gene, CDR3 protein.

>TRBJ1-5|TRBV12-3/TRBV12-4
ASRSFSDQPQH
>TRBJ2-1|TRBV7-2
ASSLALAGYNEQF
>TRBJ2-5|TRBV4-1
ASSRFKTGGLETQY
>TRBJ1-3|TRBV5-1
ASSAFSGNTIY
>TRBJ2-3|TRBV7-2
ASSLGGVWDQGIHTQY
>TRBJ2-1|TRBV4-1
ASSQPTGYGSYNEQF
>TRBJ2-3|TRBV7-2
ASSSSRDRGRDTQY
>TRBJ1-1|TRBV20-1
SARDPRVNTEAF
>TRBJ1-1|TRBV6-5
ASSIQGSVEAF
>TRBJ1-2|TRBV4-3
ASSHSRGSGYGYT
>TRBJ2-5|TRBV7-2
ASSSPSRDRGFGSEETQY
>TRBJ1-6|TRBV9
ASSVAPGADSPLH
>TRBJ1-6|TRBV21-1
ASSPAGSTSSYNSPLH
>TRBJ2-2|TRBV28
ASFLAGLTGELF
>TRBJ2-7|TRBV4-1
ASSLSGQASSYEQY
>TRBJ2-3|TRBV2
ASSEYLDTDTQY
>TRBJ2-2|TRBV2
ASRQDGGGELF
>TRBJ2-4|TRBV5-4
ASSFIYGGRGKNIQY
>TRBJ1-3|TRBV19
ASSTPGSGNTIY
>TRBJ1-1|TRBV6-5
ASSSGRGDEAF
>TRBJ2-7|TRBV11-3
ASSPGTSETGEQY
>TRBJ2-3|TRBV5-1
ASSLVARGSDTQY
>TRBJ2-2|TRBV7-8
ASRVPGPTNTGELF
>TRBJ2-1|TRBV18
ASSPPLSFSGEQF
>TRBJ1-1|TRBV15
ATSPRQYTEAF
>TRBJ2-1|TRBV4-3
ASSLGTGTFNEQF
>TRBJ2-1|TRBV7-2
ASSDSVRPNSYNEQF
>TRBJ2-7|TRBV11-2
ASSSRLGTDEQY
>TRBJ1-2|TRBV28
ASSLWTSTNYGYT
>TRBJ2-3|TRBV5-1
ASSPRATSTDTQY
>TRBJ1-2|TRBV4-1
ASSQGVSKELFYGYT
>TRBJ2-3|TRBV29-1
SADRVTDTQY
>TRBJ2-7|TRBV6-5
ASSYSFGPQDSYEQY
>TRBJ2-7|TRBV5-1
ASSLEPHRVYEQY
>TRBJ2-3|TRBV29-1
SGGAGRPDTQY
>TRBJ1-1|TRBV5-1
ASKGDPNKNTEAF
>TRBJ1-1|TRBV12-5
ASGLVAGTSNGRAF
>TRBJ2-3|TRBV6-5
ASSYSSTGTDTQY
>TRBJ1-1|TRBV5-1
ASSLPDGSEAF